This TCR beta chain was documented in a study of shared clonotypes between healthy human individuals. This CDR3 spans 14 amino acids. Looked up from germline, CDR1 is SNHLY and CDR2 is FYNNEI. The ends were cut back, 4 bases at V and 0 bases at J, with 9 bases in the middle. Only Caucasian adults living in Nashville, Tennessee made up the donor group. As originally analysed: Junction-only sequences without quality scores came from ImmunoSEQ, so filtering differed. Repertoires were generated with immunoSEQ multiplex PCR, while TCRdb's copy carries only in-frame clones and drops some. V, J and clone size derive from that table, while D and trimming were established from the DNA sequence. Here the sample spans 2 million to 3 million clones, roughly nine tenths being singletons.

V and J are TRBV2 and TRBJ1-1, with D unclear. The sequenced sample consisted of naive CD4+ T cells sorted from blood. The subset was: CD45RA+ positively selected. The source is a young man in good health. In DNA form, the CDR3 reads TGTGCCAGCAGTGGACATCTCATGAACACTGAAGCTTTCTTT. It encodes CASSGHLMNTEAFF.